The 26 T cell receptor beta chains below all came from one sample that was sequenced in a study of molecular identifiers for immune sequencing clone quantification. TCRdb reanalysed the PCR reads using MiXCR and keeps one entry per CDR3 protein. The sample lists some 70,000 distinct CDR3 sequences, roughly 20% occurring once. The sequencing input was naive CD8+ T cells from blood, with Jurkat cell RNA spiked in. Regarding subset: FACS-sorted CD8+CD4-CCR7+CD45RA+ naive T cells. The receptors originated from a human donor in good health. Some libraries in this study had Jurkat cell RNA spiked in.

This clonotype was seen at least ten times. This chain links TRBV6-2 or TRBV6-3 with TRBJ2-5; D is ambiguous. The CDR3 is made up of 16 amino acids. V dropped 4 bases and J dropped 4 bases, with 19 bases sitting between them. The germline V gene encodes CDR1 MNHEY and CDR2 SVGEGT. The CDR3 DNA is TGTGCCAGCAGTTCCCACACTCGGGTAGACGGAGAGACCCAGTACTTC. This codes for CASSSHTRVDGETQYF.

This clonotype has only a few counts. CDR3 nucleotide sequence: TGTGCCAGCAGTTCACCTAGGACAGGGGTGATCTCTGGGGCCAACGTCCTGACTTTC. This sequence encodes CASSSPRTGVISGANVLTF. The chain employs TRBV28 and TRBJ2-6; 9 bases are shared with TRBD1. Looked up from germline, CDR1 is MDHEN and CDR2 is SYDVKM. This CDR3 has 19 amino acids. The junction had 10 bases not matched to a gene; V was cut back by 4 bases and J by 0 bases.

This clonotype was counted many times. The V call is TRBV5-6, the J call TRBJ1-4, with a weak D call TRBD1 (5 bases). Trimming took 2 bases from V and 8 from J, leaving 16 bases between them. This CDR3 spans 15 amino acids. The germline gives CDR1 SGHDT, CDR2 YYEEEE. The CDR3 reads CASSFREGVREKLFF. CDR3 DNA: TGTGCCAGCAGCTTCCGGGAAGGGGTTCGGGAAAAACTGTTTTTT. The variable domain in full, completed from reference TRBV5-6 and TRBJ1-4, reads DAGVTQSPTHLIKTRGQQVTLRCSPKSGHDTVSWYQQALGQGPQFIFQYYEEEERQRGNFPDRFSGHQFPNYSSELNVNALLLGDSALYLCASSFREGVREKLFFGSGTQLSVL.

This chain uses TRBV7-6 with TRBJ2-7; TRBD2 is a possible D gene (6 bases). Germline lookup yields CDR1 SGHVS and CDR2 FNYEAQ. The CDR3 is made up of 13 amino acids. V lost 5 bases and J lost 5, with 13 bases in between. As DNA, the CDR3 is TGTGCCAGCAGCGGCCTGGGGGGAGACGAGCAGTACTTC. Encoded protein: CASSGLGGDEQYF.

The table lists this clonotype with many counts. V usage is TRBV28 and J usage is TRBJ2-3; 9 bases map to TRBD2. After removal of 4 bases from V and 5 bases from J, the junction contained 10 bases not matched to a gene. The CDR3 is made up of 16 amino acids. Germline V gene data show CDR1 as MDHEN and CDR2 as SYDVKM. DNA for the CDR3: TGTGCCAGCAGTTCGATAGCGGGAGCCCCGGTAGATACGCAGTATTTT. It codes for CASSSIAGAPVDTQYF.

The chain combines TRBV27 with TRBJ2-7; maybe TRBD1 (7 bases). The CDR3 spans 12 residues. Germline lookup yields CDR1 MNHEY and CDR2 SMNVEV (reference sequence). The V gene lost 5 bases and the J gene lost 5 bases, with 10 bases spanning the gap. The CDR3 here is CASSQGGHEQYF. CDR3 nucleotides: TGTGCCAGCAGTCAGGGGGGCCACGAGCAGTACTTC.

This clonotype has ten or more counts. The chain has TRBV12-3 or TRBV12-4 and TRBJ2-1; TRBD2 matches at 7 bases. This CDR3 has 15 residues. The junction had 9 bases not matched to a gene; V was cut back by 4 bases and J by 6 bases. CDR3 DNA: TGTGCCAGCAGTTGGGGTCTAGCGGCATCCAATGAGCAGTTCTTC. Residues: CASSWGLAASNEQFF.

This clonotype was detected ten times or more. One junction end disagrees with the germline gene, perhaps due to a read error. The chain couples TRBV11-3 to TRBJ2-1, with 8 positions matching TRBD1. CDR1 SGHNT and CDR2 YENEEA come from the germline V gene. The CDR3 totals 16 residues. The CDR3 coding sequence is TGTGCCAGCAGCCCCTGGACAGGGAGCTCCTACAATGGGCAGTTCTTC. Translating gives CASSPWTGSSYNGQFF.

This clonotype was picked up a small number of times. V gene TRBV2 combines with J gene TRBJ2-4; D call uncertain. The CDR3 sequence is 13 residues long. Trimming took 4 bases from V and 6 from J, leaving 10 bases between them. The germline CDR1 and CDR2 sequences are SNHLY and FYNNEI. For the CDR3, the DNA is TGTGCCAGCAGTGTTTGGAAGGGAAACATTCAGTACTTC. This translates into CASSVWKGNIQYF.

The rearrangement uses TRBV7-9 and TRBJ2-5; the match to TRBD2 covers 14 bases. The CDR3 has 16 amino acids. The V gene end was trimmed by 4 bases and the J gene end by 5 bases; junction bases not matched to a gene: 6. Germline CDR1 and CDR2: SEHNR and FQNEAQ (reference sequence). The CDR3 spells CASSWGTSGRWETQYF. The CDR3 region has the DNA TGTGCCAGCAGCTGGGGGACTAGCGGGAGATGGGAGACCCAGTACTTC.

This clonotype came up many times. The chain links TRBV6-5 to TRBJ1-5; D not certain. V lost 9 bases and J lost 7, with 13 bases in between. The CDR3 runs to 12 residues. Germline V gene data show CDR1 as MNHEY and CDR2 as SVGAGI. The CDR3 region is CASSDLGQPQHF. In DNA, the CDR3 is TGTGCCAGTTCAGACCTGGGGCAGCCCCAGCATTTT.

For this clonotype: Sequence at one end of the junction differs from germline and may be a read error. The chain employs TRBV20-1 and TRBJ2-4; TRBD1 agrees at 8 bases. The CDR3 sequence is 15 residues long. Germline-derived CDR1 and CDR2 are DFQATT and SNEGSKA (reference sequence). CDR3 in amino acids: CSVRGQGLAKNTQYF. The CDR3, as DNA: TGCAGTGTTAGAGGACAGGGTCTAGCCAAAAACACTCAGTACTTC.

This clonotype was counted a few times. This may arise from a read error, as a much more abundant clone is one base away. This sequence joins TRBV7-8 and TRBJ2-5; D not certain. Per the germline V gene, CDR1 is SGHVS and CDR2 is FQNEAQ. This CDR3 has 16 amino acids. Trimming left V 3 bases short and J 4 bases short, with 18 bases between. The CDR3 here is CASSFIPRAKRETQYF. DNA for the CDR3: TGTGCCAGCAGCTTTATTCCTAGGGCTAAACGAGAGACCCAGTACTTC. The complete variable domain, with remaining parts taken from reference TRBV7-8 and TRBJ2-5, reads GAGVSQSPRYKVAKRGQDVALRCDPISGHVSLFWYQQALGQGPEFLTYFQNEAQLDKSGLPSDRFFAERPEGSVSTLKIQRTQQEDSAVYLCASSFIPRAKRETQYFGPGTRLLVL.

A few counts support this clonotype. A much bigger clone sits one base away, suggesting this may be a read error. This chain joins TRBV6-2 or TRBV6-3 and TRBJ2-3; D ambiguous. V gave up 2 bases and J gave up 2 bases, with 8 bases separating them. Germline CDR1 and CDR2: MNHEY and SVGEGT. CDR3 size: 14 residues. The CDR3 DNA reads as TGTGCCAGCAGTTACGTAACGACCACAGATACGCAGTATTTT. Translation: CASSYVTTTDTQYF.

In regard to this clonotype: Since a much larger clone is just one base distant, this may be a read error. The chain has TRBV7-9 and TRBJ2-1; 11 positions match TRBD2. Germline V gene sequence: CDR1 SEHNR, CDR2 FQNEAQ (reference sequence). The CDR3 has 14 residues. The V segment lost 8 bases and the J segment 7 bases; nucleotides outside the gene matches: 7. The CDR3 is CASLAGGPDNEQFF. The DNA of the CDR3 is TGTGCCAGCTTAGCGGGAGGGCCGGATAATGAGCAGTTCTTC.

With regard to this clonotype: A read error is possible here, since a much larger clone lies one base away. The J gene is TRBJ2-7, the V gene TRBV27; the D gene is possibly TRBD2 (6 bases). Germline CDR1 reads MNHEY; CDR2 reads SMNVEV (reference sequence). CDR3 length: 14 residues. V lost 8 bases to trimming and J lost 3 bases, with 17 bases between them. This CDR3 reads CASGTSGLFYEQYF. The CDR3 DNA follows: TGTGCCAGCGGAACGTCGGGACTGTTCTACGAGCAGTACTTC.

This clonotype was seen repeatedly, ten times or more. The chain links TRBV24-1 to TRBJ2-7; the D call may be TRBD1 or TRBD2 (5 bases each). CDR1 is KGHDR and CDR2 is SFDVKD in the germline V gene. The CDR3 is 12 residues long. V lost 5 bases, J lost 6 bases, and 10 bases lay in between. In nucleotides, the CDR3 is TGTGCCACCAGTGGTGGGGGTTCCGAGCAGTACTTC. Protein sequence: CATSGGGSEQYF.

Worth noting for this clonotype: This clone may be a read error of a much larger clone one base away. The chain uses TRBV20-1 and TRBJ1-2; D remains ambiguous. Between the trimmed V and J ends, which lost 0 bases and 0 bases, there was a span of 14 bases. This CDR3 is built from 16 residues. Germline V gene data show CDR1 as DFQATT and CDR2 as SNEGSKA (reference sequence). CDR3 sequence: CSARDPEGRANYGYTF. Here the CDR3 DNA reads TGCAGTGCTAGAGATCCCGAAGGGAGGGCTAACTATGGCTACACCTTC.

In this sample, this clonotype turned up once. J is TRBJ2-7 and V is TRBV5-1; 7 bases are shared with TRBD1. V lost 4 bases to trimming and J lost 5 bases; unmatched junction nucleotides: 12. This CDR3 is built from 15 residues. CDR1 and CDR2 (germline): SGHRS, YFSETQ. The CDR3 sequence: CASSPWDSQTHEQYF. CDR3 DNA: TGCGCCAGCAGCCCATGGGACAGCCAGACCCACGAGCAGTACTTC.

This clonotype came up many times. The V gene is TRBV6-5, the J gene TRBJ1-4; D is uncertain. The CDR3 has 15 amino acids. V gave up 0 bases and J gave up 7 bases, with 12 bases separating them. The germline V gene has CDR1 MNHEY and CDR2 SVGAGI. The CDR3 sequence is CASSYSSWEGEKLFF. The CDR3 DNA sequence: TGTGCCAGCAGTTACTCGAGTTGGGAGGGTGAAAAACTGTTTTTT.

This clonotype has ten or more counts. The CDR3 nucleotides read TGTGCCAGCAGTTACGGGGAAAAACTGTTTTTT. Its protein product is CASSYGEKLFF. The V and J genes are TRBV6-5 and TRBJ1-4; D is ambiguous. The CDR3 is 11 residues long. Trimming pared 2 bases from V and 8 bases from J, leaving 3 bases between. Germline V lookup: CDR1 MNHEY, CDR2 SVGAGI.

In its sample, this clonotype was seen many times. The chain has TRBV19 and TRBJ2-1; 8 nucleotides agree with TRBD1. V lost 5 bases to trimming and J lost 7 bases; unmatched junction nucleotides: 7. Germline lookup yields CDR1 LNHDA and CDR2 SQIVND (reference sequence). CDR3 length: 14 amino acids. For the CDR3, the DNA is TGTGCCAGTAGTCGGCAGGGGGCGCTGAATGAGCAGTTCTTC. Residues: CASSRQGALNEQFF.

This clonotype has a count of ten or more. CDR3 loop: CASSPLTGALETQYF. Here the CDR3 DNA reads TGTGCCAGCTCACCCCTCACAGGGGCCCTAGAGACCCAGTACTTC. This chain links TRBV18 with TRBJ2-5, with 7 bases identical to TRBD1. Germline V gene sequence: CDR1 KGHSH, CDR2 LQKENI. V shed 3 bases and J 4 bases; nucleotides not matched to a gene: 8. The CDR3 totals 15 residues.

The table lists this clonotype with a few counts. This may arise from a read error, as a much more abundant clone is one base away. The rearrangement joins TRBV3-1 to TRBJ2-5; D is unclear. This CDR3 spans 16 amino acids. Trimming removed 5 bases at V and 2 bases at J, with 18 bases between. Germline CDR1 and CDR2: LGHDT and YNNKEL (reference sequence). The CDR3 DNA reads TGTGCCAGCAGCGATCCTACCCGGACCCCACAAGAGACCCAGTACTTC. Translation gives CASSDPTRTPQETQYF.

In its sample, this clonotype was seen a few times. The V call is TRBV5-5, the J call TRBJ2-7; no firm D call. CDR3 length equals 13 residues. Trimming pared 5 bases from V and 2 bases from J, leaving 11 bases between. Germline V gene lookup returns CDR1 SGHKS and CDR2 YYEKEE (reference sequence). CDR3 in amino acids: CASRRTETYEQYF. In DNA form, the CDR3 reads TGTGCCAGCAGACGGACGGAAACCTACGAGCAGTACTTC.

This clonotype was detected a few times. CDR3 sequence: CASNFYLNTEAFF. The CDR3 DNA is TGTGCCAGCAACTTCTACTTGAACACTGAAGCTTTCTTT. The chain carries TRBV5-5 and TRBJ1-1, with unresolved D. V shed 6 bases and J shed 0 bases, with 9 bases lying between them. The CDR3 extends over 13 amino acids. The germline V gene encodes CDR1 SGHKS and CDR2 YYEKEE (reference sequence).